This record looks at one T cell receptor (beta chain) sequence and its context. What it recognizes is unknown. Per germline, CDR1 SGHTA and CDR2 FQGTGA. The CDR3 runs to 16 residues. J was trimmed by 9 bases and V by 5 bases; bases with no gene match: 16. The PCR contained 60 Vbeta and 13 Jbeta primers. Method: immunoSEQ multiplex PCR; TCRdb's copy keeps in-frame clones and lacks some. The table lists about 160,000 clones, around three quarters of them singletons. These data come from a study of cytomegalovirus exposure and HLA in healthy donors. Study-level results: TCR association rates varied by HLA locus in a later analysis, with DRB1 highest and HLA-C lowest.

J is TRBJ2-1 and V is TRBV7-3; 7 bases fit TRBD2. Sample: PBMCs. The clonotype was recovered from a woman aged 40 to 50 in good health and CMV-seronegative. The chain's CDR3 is CASSPRSGAGLPEQFF. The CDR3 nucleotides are TGTGCCAGCAGCCCCAGGAGCGGGGCCGGCCTCCCTGAGCAGTTCTTC.